Listed below are T cell receptor beta chains from one sample, sequenced in a study of type 1 regulatory T cells. MiXCR, applied by TCRdb to the reads, yields one record per CDR3 protein. The data show roughly 65,000 distinct CDR3 sequences, with approximately 50% seen just once and 2% to 2.5% held by the top ten. No antigen has been identified for these receptors. The material sequenced was cultured non-Tr1 T cells, either the whole culture or a sorted T cell fraction (not recorded which). Receptors originate from a human donor in good health. The CDR3 runs from the conserved cysteine through the conserved F or W. D genes are given only for firm matches. Not every row has a clone size; where given, it reads once, few, many or a size class.

len: 14
d_gene: NA
j_gene: TRBJ2-5
abundance: NA
v_gene: TRBV27
CDR3nt: TGTGCCAGCAGTTTAGGTGGACGGGGATCTGCCCAGTACTTC
CDR3aa: CASSLGGRGSAQYF

len: 17
d_gene: NA
j_gene: TRBJ1-3
abundance: many
v_gene: TRBV4-1
CDR3nt: TGCGCCAGCAGCCAAGGCCGGCAGGGGTACTCTGGAAACACCATATATTTT
CDR3aa: CASSQGRQGYSGNTIYF

len: 15
d_gene: NA
j_gene: TRBJ2-2
abundance: once
v_gene: TRBV20-1
CDR3nt: TGCAGTGCACGGGGCGGGATTTCGAACACCGGGGAGCTGTTTTTT
CDR3aa: CSARGGISNTGELFF

len: 14
d_gene: NA
j_gene: TRBJ1-2
abundance: once
v_gene: TRBV7-9
CDR3nt: TGTGCCAGCAGCACCCTCGGTTCTACCTATGGCTACACCTTC
CDR3aa: CASSTLGSTYGYTF

len: 14
d_gene: NA
j_gene: TRBJ2-1
abundance: few
v_gene: TRBV15
CDR3nt: TGTGCCACCACGGGACGGCAGGGAGGCCGTGAGCAGTTCTTC
CDR3aa: CATTGRQGGREQFF

len: 12
d_gene: NA
j_gene: TRBJ1-4
abundance: NA
v_gene: TRBV11-2
CDR3nt: TGTGCCAGCAGCCACTCAGAGGAAAAACTGTTTTTT
CDR3aa: CASSHSEEKLFF

len: 16
d_gene: NA
j_gene: TRBJ1-1
abundance: NA
v_gene: TRBV29-1
CDR3nt: TGCAGCGTTGAAGGCGCTTCGGGTTCGGGGAACACTGAAGCTTTCTTT
CDR3aa: CSVEGASGSGNTEAFF

len: 12
d_gene: NA
j_gene: TRBJ2-1
abundance: few
v_gene: TRBV7-2
CDR3nt: TGTGCCAGCAGCTTACAGGGGTATGAGCAGTTCTTC
CDR3aa: CASSLQGYEQFF

len: 14
d_gene: NA
j_gene: TRBJ1-1
abundance: NA
v_gene: TRBV9
CDR3nt: TGTGCCAGCAGCCCTGACTGGGGGAACACTGAAGCTTTCTTT
CDR3aa: CASSPDWGNTEAFF

len: 17
d_gene: TRBD1
j_gene: TRBJ2-2
abundance: few
v_gene: TRBV5-5
CDR3nt: TGTGCCAGCAGCTCCGAGATCTACAGGGGGCGCACCGGGGAGCTGTTTTTT
CDR3aa: CASSSEIYRGRTGELFF

len: 12
d_gene: NA
j_gene: TRBJ1-4
abundance: once
v_gene: TRBV20-1
CDR3nt: TGCAGTGCCGAAGTCCGTAATGAAAAACTGTTTTTT
CDR3aa: CSAEVRNEKLFF

len: 15
d_gene: NA
j_gene: TRBJ1-1
abundance: NA
v_gene: TRBV2
CDR3nt: TGTGCCAGCAGAGAAGAAATATTCCGGGCCACTGAAGCTTTCTTT
CDR3aa: CASREEIFRATEAFF

len: 17
d_gene: TRBD2
j_gene: TRBJ2-3
abundance: NA
v_gene: TRBV20-1
CDR3nt: TGCAGTGCTAGAGATCGTCTGGGCGGGGGGGTAACAGATACGCAGTATTTT
CDR3aa: CSARDRLGGGVTDTQYF

len: 15
d_gene: NA
j_gene: TRBJ2-7
abundance: NA
v_gene: TRBV3-1
CDR3nt: TGTGCCAGCAGCAAAGGTGTAAGAGTCTCCTACGAGCAGTACTTC
CDR3aa: CASSKGVRVSYEQYF

len: 15
d_gene: TRBD2
j_gene: TRBJ2-3
abundance: many
v_gene: TRBV4-1
CDR3nt: TGCGCCAGCAGCCGATCCGGGACTACCACAGATACGCAGTATTTT
CDR3aa: CASSRSGTTTDTQYF

len: 12
d_gene: NA
j_gene: TRBJ1-1
abundance: NA
v_gene: TRBV7-9
CDR3nt: TGTGCCAGAAGCCTCCGGACAGTTGAAGCTTTCTTT
CDR3aa: CARSLRTVEAFF

len: 13
d_gene: NA
j_gene: TRBJ2-7
abundance: NA
v_gene: TRBV12-3/TRBV12-4
CDR3nt: TGTGCCAGCAGTTTGAGGGGCCGGGACGAGCAGTACTTC
CDR3aa: CASSLRGRDEQYF

len: 15
d_gene: TRBD2
j_gene: TRBJ2-3
abundance: NA
v_gene: TRBV7-2
CDR3nt: TGTGCCAGCAGCTTAGGGCGGGGGGGCCAAGGTACGCAGTATTTT
CDR3aa: CASSLGRGGQGTQYF

len: 15
d_gene: NA
j_gene: TRBJ2-1
abundance: few
v_gene: TRBV7-2
CDR3nt: TGTGCCAGCAGCTTAGCCTCAGGGGAATACAATGAGCAGTTCTTC
CDR3aa: CASSLASGEYNEQFF

len: 17
d_gene: TRBD2
j_gene: TRBJ2-1
abundance: NA
v_gene: TRBV4-1
CDR3nt: TGCGCCAGCAGCTTCTCCCTCGGACTAGCGGGGGACAATGAGCAGTTCTTC
CDR3aa: CASSFSLGLAGDNEQFF

len: 13
d_gene: NA
j_gene: TRBJ1-6
abundance: many
v_gene: TRBV7-2
CDR3nt: TGTGCCAGCAGCTTTAAGGGAAATTCACCCCTCCACTTT
CDR3aa: CASSFKGNSPLHF

len: 15
d_gene: TRBD2
j_gene: TRBJ2-3
abundance: NA
v_gene: TRBV7-2
CDR3nt: TGTGCCAGCAGCTCTAGCGGGGGAAGGACAGATACGCAGTATTTT
CDR3aa: CASSSSGGRTDTQYF

len: 10
d_gene: NA
j_gene: TRBJ2-3
abundance: NA
v_gene: TRBV29-1
CDR3nt: TGCAGCGGGATACGAGATACGCAGTATTTT
CDR3aa: CSGIRDTQYF

len: 16
d_gene: NA
j_gene: TRBJ2-3
abundance: NA
v_gene: TRBV29-1
CDR3nt: TGCAGCGTTGATTCTCCGGGCCCAACAGGCACAGATACGCAGTATTTT
CDR3aa: CSVDSPGPTGTDTQYF

len: 17
d_gene: TRBD1
j_gene: TRBJ2-7
abundance: few
v_gene: TRBV18
CDR3nt: TGTGCCAGCTCACCATTAGCCGGGACAGGTTTGTTATACGAGCAGTACTTC
CDR3aa: CASSPLAGTGLLYEQYF

len: 13
d_gene: TRBD1
j_gene: TRBJ1-1
abundance: NA
v_gene: TRBV12-3/TRBV12-4
CDR3nt: TGTGCCAGCAGTTTGTACAGGGGCGCTGAAGCTTTCTTT
CDR3aa: CASSLYRGAEAFF

len: 17
d_gene: TRBD2
j_gene: TRBJ2-1
abundance: NA
v_gene: TRBV20-1
CDR3nt: TGCAGTGCTAGAGAGTTCGGCCTACGGGGGGTTTACAATGAGCAGTTCTTC
CDR3aa: CSAREFGLRGVYNEQFF

len: 13
d_gene: NA
j_gene: TRBJ1-2
abundance: NA
v_gene: TRBV4-1
CDR3nt: TGCGCCAGCAGCTTAACGGAGGGGTATGGCTACACCTTC
CDR3aa: CASSLTEGYGYTF

len: 17
d_gene: TRBD1
j_gene: TRBJ1-2
abundance: few
v_gene: TRBV6-5
CDR3nt: TGTGCCAGCAGATCTGCCGGGACAGGGTTGACTAACTATGGCTACACCTTC
CDR3aa: CASRSAGTGLTNYGYTF

len: 14
d_gene: NA
j_gene: TRBJ2-5
abundance: NA
v_gene: TRBV5-1
CDR3nt: TGCGCCAGCAGCTTTTACAGGGGAGGAGAGACCCAGTACTTC
CDR3aa: CASSFYRGGETQYF

len: 12
d_gene: NA
j_gene: TRBJ1-4
abundance: NA
v_gene: TRBV3-1
CDR3nt: TGTGCCAGCAGCCCCTACGGTGAAAAACTGTTTTTT
CDR3aa: CASSPYGEKLFF

len: 14
d_gene: NA
j_gene: TRBJ1-1
abundance: NA
v_gene: TRBV7-6
CDR3nt: TGTGCCAGCAGCCCGGGGCGGGGGAACACTGAAGCTTTCTTT
CDR3aa: CASSPGRGNTEAFF

len: 17
d_gene: NA
j_gene: TRBJ1-3
abundance: NA
v_gene: TRBV4-1
CDR3nt: TGCGCCAGCAGCCTTTTCGCACAGAAGAGCTCTGGAAACACCATATATTTT
CDR3aa: CASSLFAQKSSGNTIYF

len: 13
d_gene: TRBD1
j_gene: TRBJ2-1
abundance: NA
v_gene: TRBV29-1
CDR3nt: TGCAGCGTTTCGACAGGGGTGAGCGATGAGCAGTTCTTC
CDR3aa: CSVSTGVSDEQFF

len: 14
d_gene: NA
j_gene: TRBJ2-5
abundance: few
v_gene: TRBV7-3
CDR3nt: TGTGCCAGCAGCTTAGGCAATAACGGGGAGACCCAGTACTTC
CDR3aa: CASSLGNNGETQYF

len: 16
d_gene: TRBD2
j_gene: TRBJ2-5
abundance: few
v_gene: TRBV18
CDR3nt: TGTGCCAGCTCACCATCCGGTGCCCGGGGGGGAGAGACCCAGTACTTC
CDR3aa: CASSPSGARGGETQYF

len: 14
d_gene: NA
j_gene: TRBJ1-2
abundance: NA
v_gene: TRBV20-1
CDR3nt: TGCAGTGCTAGGGGGAGGGGGAAAAATGATGGCTACACCTTC
CDR3aa: CSARGRGKNDGYTF

len: 14
d_gene: TRBD2
j_gene: TRBJ2-5
abundance: few
v_gene: TRBV5-4
CDR3nt: TGTGCCAGCAGGGGCGGGGGGACCCAAGAGACCCAGTACTTC
CDR3aa: CASRGGGTQETQYF

len: 13
d_gene: NA
j_gene: TRBJ2-1
abundance: NA
v_gene: TRBV20-1
CDR3nt: TGCAGTGCTAGCGTCCCCCCCTTAGATGAGCAGTTCTTC
CDR3aa: CSASVPPLDEQFF

len: 13
d_gene: NA
j_gene: TRBJ1-6
abundance: few
v_gene: TRBV2
CDR3nt: TGTGCCAGCAGTGAAGCGCCGCAATCACCCCTCCACTTT
CDR3aa: CASSEAPQSPLHF

len: 11
d_gene: NA
j_gene: TRBJ1-1
abundance: few
v_gene: TRBV6-2/TRBV6-3
CDR3nt: TGTGCCAGCAGTTTCGAAGCTGAAGCTTTCTTT
CDR3aa: CASSFEAEAFF